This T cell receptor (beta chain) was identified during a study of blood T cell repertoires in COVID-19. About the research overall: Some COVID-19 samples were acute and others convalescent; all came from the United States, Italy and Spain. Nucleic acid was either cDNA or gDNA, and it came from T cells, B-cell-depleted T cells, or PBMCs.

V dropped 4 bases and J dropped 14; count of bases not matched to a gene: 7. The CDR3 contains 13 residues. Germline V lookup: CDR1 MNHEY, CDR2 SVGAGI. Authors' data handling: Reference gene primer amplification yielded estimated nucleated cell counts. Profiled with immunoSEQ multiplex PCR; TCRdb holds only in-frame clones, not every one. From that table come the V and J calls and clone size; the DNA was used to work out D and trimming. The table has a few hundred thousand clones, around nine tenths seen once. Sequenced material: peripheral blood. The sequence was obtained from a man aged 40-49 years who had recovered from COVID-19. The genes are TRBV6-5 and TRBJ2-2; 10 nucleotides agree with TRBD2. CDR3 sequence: CASSSSGRAALFF. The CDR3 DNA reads TGTGCCAGCAGTTCAAGCGGGAGGGCCGCCCTGTTTTTT.